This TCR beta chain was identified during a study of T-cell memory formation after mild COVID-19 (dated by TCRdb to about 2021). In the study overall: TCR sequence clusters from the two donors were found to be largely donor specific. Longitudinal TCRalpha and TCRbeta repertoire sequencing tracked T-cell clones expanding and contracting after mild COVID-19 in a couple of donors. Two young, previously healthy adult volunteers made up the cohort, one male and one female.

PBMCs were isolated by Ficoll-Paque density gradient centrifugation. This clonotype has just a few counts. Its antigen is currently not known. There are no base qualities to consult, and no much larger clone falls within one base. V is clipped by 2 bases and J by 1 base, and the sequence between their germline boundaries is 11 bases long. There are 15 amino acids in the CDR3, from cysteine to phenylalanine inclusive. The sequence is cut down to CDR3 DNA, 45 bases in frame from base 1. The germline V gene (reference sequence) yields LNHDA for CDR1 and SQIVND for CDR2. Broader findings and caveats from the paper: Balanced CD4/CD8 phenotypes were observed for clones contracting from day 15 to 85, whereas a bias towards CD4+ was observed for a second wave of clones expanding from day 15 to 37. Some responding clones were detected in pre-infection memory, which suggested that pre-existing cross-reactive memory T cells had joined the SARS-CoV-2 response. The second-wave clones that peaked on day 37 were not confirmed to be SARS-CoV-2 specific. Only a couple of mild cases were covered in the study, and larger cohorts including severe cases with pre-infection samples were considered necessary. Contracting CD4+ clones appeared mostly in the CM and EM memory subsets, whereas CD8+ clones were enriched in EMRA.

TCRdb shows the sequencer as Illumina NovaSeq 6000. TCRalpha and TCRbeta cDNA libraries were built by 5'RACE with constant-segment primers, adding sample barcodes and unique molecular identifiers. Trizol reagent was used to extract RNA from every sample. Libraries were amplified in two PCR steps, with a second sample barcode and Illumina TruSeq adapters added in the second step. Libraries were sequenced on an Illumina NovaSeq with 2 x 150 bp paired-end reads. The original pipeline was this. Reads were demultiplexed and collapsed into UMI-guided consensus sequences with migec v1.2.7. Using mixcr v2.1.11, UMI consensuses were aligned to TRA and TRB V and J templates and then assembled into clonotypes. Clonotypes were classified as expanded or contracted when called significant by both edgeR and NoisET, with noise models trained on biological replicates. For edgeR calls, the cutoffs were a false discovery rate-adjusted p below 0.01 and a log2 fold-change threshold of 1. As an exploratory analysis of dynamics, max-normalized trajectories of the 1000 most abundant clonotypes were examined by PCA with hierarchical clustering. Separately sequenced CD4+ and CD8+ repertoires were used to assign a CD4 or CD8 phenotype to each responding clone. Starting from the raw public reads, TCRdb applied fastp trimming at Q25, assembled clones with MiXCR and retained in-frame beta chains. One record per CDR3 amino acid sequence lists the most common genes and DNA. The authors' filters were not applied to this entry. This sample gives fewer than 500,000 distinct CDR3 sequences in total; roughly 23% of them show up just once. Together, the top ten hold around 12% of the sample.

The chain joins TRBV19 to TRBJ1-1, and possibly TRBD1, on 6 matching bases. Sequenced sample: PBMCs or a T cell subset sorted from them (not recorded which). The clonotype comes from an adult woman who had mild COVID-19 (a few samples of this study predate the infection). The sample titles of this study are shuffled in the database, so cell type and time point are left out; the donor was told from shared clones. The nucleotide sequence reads TGTGCCAGTAGTATATATAAGGGGGGGAACACTGAAGCTTTCTTT. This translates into CASSIYKGGNTEAFF.